The TCR beta chain described here comes from a study of shared clonotypes between healthy human individuals. The study, taken as a whole, reports: The sampled material consisted only of blood, and tissue repertoires are likely to differ. Across a handful of donors, naive CD4 shared 5% to 6%, naive CD8 less than 4%, memory CD4 2.3%, memory CD8 0.4%. Non-shared clonotypes showed lower generation probabilities than clonotypes common to all four donors.

As for this clone: The antigen remains undetermined.

Method: immunoSEQ multiplex PCR; TCRdb's copy keeps in-frame clones and lacks some. Among a few million clones, around nine tenths were seen once, and the ten largest hold over 0.12%. Trimming removed 7 bases from V and 4 bases from J; junction bases left unmatched: 6. The CDR3 spans 13 residues. The germline gives CDR1 MNHNY, CDR2 SVGAGI (reference sequence). This chain connects TRBV6-6 to TRBJ1-2; 7 bases map to TRBD1. The specimen sequenced was naive CD4+ T cells sorted from blood. Subset specified: CD45RA+ positively selected. This clonotype originated in a man in his late teens or twenties in good health. CDR3 region: CASKGALSYGYTF. The CDR3 DNA reads TGTGCCAGCAAGGGGGCGCTCAGCTATGGCTACACCTTC.